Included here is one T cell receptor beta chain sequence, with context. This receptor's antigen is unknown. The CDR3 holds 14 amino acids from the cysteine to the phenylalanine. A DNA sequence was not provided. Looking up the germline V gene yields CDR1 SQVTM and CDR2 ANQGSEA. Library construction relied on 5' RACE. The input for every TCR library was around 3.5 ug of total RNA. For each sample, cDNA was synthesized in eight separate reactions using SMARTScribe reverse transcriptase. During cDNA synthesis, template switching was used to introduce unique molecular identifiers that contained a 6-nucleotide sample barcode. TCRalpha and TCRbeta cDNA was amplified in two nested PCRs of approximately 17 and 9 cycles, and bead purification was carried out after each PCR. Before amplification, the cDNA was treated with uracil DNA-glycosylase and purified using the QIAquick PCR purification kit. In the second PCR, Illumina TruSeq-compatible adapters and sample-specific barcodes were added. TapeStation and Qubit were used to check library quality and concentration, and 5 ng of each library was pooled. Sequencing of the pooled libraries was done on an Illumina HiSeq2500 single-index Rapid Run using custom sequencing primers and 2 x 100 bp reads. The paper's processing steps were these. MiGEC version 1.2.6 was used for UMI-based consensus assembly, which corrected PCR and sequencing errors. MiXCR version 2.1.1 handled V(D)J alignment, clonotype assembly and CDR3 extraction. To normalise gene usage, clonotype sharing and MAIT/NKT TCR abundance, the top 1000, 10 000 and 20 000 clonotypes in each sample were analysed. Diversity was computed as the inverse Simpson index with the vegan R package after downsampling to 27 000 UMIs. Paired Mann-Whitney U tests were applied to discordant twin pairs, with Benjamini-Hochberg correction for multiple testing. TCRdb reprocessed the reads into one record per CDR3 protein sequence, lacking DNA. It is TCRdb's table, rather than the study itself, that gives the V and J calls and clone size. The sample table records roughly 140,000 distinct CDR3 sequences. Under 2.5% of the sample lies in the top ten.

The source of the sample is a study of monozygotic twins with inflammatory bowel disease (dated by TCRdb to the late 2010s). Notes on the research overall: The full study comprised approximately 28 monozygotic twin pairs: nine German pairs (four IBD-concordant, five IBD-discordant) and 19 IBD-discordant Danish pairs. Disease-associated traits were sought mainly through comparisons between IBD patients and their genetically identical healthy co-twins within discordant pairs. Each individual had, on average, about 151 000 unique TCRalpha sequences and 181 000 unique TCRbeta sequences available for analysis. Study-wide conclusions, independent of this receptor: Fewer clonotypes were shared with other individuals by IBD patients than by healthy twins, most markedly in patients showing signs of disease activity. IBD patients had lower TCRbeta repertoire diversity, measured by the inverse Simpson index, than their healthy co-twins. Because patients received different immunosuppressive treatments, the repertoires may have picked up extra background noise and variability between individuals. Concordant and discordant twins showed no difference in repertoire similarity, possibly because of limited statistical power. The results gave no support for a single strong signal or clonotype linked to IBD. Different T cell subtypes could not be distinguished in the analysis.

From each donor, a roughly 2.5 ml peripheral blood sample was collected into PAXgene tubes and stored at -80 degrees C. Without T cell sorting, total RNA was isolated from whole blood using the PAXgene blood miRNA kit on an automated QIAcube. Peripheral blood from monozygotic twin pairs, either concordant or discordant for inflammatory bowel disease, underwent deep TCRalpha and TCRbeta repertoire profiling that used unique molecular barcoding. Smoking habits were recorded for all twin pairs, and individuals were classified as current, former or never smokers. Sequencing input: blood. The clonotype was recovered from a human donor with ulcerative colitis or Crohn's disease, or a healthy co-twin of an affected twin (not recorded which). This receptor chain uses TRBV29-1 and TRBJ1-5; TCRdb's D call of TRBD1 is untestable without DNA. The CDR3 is CSVVSGYSNQPQHF.